This T cell receptor beta chain originates from a study of cytomegalovirus exposure and HLA in healthy donors. CDR3 length: 15 amino acids. Germline lookup yields CDR1 LNHDA and CDR2 SQIVND (reference sequence). V shed 7 bases and J shed 6 bases, with 21 bases lying between them. Researchers ran the PCR with 60 Vbeta and 13 Jbeta primers. TCRdb keeps only in-frame clones here, not all; method: immunoSEQ multiplex PCR. This sample has approximately 150,000 clones, with roughly 72% found just once. The source material was PBMCs. This receptor was taken from a woman in her forties in good health and CMV-seronegative. This sequence joins TRBV19 and TRBJ1-1; no clear D. The CDR3 protein is CASTRQGWQEAEAFF. CDR3 coding DNA: TGTGCCAGTACCCGGCAAGGGTGGCAGGAGGCTGAAGCTTTCTTT.